This T cell receptor beta chain was sequenced during a study of CD8 T cells in ankylosing spondylitis. There are many counts of this clonotype. Its antigen is not known. By quantitative 5'-RACE with molecular barcodes, the TCR beta libraries were made. TCRdb ran MiXCR on the 5' RACE reads and lists one entry per CDR3 protein. In the table there are fewer than 200,000 distinct CDR3 sequences, about 20% of which are singletons. Study-wide findings and caveats: Reportedly, significant enrichment of disease-linked clones occurred in matched ankylosing spondylitis synovial fluid. Typical of ankylosing spondylitis blood, it appeared, was a TCR beta motif of under 10 highly homologous variants.

The sequenced sample was blood, either unsorted or a sorted T cell fraction (not recorded which). The source of this sequence is a male donor aged 5-30 years with ankylosing spondylitis or in good health (not recorded which).

The CDR3 region has the DNA TGTGCCAGCAGTGAAGCGGGGACTAGGGTGTCCAATGAGCAGTTCTTC. It translates to CASSEAGTRVSNEQFF. This chain connects TRBV2 to TRBJ2-1; 8 nucleotides match TRBD2. Losses at the gene ends were 0 bases for V and 6 bases for J; bases not matched to a gene: 7. This CDR3 is 16 amino acids long. CDR1 is SNHLY, CDR2 FYNNEI, per germline. Using reference TRBV2 and TRBJ2-1 for the parts outside the CDR3, the full variable domain is EPEVTQTPSHQVTQMGQEVILRCVPISNHLYFYWYRQILGQKVEFLVSFYNNEISEKSEIFDDQFSVERPDGSNFTLKIRSTKLEDSAMYFCASSEAGTRVSNEQFFGPGTRLTVL.